This T cell receptor beta chain was identified during a study of blood T cell repertoires in COVID-19. The wider study: The United States, Italy and Spain were the sources of the acute and convalescent COVID-19 samples.

This CDR3 comprises 12 residues. The V and J ends lost 5 bases and 2 bases respectively, with 8 bases between them. Germline V CDR1 and CDR2: SGHTS, YDEGEE. Assay: immunoSEQ multiplex PCR; the TCRdb copy retains only in-frame clones and omits some. The sample lists about 180,000 clones; roughly 86% were seen once. Ages ranged from about 18 to 89 years, with residence in under 25 US areas. This clonotype originated in a woman aged 25-40 years who had recovered from COVID-19. The gene calls are TRBV5-8 and TRBJ2-7; D not resolved. Sequencing input: PBMCs or T cells enriched from blood (not recorded which). The CDR3 bases are TGTGCCAGCAGGTACAGCCCCTACGAGCAGTACTTC. This codes for CASRYSPYEQYF. Full variable domain (missing parts from reference TRBV5-8 and TRBJ2-7): EAGVTQSPTHLIKTRGQQATLRCSPISGHTSVYWYQQALGLGLQFLLWYDEGEERNRGNFPPRFSGRQFPNYSSELNVNALELEDSALYLCASRYSPYEQYFGPGTRLTVT.